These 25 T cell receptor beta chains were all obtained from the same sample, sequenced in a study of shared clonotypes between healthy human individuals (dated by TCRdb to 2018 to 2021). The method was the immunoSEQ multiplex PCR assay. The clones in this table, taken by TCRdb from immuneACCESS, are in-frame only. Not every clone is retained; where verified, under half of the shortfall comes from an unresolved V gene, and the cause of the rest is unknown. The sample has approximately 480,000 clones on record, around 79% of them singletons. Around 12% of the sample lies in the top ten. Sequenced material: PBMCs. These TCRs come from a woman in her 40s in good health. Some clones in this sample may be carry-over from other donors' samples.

The CDR3 loop is CASSYQVGGMDAFF. The CDR3 bases are TGTGCCAGCAGCTATCAAGTGGGGGGCATGGATGCTTTCTTT. The chain carries TRBV28 and TRBJ1-1; D possibly corresponds to TRBD1 (6 bases). This CDR3 contains 14 residues. V was shortened by 6 bases and J by 11 bases, with 22 bases between the two germline ends. The germline V gene encodes CDR1 MDHEN and CDR2 SYDVKM.

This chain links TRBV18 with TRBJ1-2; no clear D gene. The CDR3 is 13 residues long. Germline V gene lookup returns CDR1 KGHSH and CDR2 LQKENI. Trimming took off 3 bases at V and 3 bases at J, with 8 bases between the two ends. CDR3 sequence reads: CASSPEEDYGYTF. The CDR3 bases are TGTGCCAGCTCACCGGAGGAGGACTATGGCTACACCTTC.

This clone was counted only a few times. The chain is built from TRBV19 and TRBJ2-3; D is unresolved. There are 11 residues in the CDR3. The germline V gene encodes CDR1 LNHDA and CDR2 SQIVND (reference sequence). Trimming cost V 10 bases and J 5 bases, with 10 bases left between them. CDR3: CATSRLDTQYF. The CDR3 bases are TGTGCCACTTCCCGCCTAGATACGCAGTATTTT.

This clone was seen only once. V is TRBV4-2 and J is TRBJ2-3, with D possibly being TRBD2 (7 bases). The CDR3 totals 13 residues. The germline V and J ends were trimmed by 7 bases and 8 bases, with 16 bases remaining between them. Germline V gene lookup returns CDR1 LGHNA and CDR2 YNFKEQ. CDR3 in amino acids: CASTLTGGGTQYF. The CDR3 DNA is TGTGCCAGCACCCTCACGGGGGGCGGTACGCAGTATTTT.

The CDR3 is CASSDSEETQYF. As DNA, the CDR3 is TGCGCCAGCAGTGATTCAGAAGAGACCCAGTACTTC. The chain uses TRBV10-2 and TRBJ2-5; D is unresolved. This CDR3 spans 12 amino acids. Germline lookup yields CDR1 WSHSY and CDR2 SAAADI. V shed 3 bases and J shed 3 bases, with 5 bases lying between them.

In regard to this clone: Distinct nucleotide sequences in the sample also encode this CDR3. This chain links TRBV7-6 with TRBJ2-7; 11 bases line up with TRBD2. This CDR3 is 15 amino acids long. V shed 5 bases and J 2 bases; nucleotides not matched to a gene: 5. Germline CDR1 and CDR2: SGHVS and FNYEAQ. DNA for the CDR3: TGTGCCAGCAGCCTCGGGACTAGCGGAACCTACGAGCAGTACTTC. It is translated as CASSLGTSGTYEQYF.

CDR3 in DNA: TGTGCCTGGAGTGTATATCGGGGCCAAGAGACCCAGTACTTC. It translates to CAWSVYRGQETQYF. The V and J genes are TRBV30 and TRBJ2-5; perhaps TRBD2 as D (5 bases). CDR3 length: 14 residues. Germline lookup yields CDR1 GTSNPN and CDR2 SVGIG (reference sequence). The V gene lost 0 bases and the J gene lost 1 base, with 9 bases spanning the gap.

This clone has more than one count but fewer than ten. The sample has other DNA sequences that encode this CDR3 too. The CDR3 DNA sequence: TGTGCCAGCAGTGTACGCGGGAGCAGTTACGAGCAGTACTTC. Protein: CASSVRGSSYEQYF. The chain carries TRBV2 and TRBJ2-7, with 7 bases lining up with TRBD2. Per the germline V gene, CDR1 is SNHLY and CDR2 is FYNNEI. Trimming took 4 bases from V and 4 from J; bases not matched to a gene: 7. The CDR3 runs 14 residues.

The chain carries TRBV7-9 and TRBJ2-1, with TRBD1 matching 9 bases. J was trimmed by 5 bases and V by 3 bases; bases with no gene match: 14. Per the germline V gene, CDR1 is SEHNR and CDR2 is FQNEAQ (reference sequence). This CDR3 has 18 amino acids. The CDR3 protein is CASSFPGQGAKKNNEQFF. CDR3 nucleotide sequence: TGTGCCAGCAGCTTTCCGGGACAGGGCGCCAAAAAAAACAATGAGCAGTTCTTC.

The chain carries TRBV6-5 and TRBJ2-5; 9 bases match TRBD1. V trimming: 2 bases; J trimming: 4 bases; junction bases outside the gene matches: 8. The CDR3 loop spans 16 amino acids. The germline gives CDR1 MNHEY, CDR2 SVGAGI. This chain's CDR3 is CASSYIQGAGGETQYF. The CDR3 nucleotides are TGTGCCAGCAGTTACATACAGGGGGCCGGGGGAGAGACCCAGTACTTC.

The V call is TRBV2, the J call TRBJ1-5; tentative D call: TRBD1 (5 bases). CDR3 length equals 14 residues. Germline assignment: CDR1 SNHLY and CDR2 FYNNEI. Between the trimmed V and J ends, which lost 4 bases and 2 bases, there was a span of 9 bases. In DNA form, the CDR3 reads TGTGCCAGCAGTGGGACACACCGCAATCAGCCCCAGCATTTT. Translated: CASSGTHRNQPQHF.

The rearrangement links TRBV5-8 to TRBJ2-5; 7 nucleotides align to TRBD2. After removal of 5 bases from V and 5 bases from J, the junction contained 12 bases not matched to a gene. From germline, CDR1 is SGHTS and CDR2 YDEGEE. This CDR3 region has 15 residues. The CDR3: CASRPSGRARETQYF. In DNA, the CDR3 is TGTGCCAGCAGACCGTCAGGGAGGGCCCGGGAGACCCAGTACTTC.

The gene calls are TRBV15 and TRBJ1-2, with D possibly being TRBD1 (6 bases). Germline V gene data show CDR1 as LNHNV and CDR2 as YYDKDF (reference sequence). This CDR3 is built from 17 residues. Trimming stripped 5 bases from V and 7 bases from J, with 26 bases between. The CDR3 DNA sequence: TGTGCCACCAGCCCTATCCTGAGGGGGGGGCGTGGAAGTGGCTACACCTTC. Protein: CATSPILRGGRGSGYTF.

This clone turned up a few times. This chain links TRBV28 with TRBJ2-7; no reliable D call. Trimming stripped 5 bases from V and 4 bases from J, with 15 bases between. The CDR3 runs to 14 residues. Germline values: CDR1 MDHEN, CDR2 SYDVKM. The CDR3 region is CASSAPPGSYEQYF. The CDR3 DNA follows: TGTGCCAGCAGTGCCCCCCCAGGCTCTTACGAGCAGTACTTC.

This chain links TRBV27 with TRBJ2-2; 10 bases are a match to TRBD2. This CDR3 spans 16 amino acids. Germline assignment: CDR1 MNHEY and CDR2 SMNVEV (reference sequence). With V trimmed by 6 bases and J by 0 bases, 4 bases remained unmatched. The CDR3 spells CASRRTSGTNTGELFF. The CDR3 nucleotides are TGTGCCAGCAGGAGGACTAGCGGAACGAACACCGGGGAGCTGTTTTTT.

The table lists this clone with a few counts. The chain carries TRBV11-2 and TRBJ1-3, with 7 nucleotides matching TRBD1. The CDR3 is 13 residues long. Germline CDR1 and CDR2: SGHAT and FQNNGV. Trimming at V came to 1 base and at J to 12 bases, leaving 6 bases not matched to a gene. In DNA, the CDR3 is TGTGCCAGCAGCTTAGCCTTGGGACAGTACATATATTTT. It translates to CASSLALGQYIYF.

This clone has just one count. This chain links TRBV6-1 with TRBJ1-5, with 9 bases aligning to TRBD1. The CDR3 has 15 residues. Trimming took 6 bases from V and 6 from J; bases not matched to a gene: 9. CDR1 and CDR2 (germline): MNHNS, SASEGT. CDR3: CASRPPGQGSQPQHF. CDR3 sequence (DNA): TGTGCCAGCAGACCGCCGGGACAGGGAAGTCAGCCCCAGCATTTT.

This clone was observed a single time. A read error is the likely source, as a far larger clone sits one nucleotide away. The CDR3: CAGSSPTGANEKLFF. Here the CDR3 DNA reads TGTGCCGGCAGTTCCCCGACAGGTGCAAATGAAAAACTGTTTTTT. This chain joins TRBV28 and TRBJ1-4; D is possibly TRBD1 (6 bases). Germline CDR1 is MDHEN and CDR2 is SYDVKM. The CDR3 is 15 amino acids. The full variable domain, rest sourced from reference TRBV28 and TRBJ1-4, is DVKVTQSSRYLVKRTGEKVFLECVQDMDHENMFWYRQDPGLGLRLIYFSYDVKMKEKGDIPEGYSVSREKKERFSLILESASTNQTSMYLCAGSSPTGANEKLFFGSGTQLSVL.

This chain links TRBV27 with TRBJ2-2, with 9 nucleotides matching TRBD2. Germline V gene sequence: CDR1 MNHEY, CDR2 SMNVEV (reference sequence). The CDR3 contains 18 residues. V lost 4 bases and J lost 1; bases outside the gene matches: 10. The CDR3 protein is CASSSTNPTSGNTGELFF. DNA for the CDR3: TGTGCCAGCAGTTCCACAAACCCGACTAGCGGGAACACCGGGGAGCTGTTTTTT.

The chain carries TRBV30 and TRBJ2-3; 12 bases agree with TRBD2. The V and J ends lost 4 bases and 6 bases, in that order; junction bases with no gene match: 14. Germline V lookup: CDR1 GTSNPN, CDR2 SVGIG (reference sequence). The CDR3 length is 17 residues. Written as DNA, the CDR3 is TGTGCCTGGATCGGACTAGCGGGATCTCAGAGGTCGGATACGCAGTATTTT. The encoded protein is CAWIGLAGSQRSDTQYF.

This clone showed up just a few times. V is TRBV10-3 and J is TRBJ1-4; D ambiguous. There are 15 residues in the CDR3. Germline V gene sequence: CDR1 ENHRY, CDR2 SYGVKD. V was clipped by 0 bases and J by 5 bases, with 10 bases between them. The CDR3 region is CAISESSTSNEKLFF. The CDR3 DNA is TGTGCCATCAGTGAGTCGAGCACTAGCAATGAAAAACTGTTTTTT.

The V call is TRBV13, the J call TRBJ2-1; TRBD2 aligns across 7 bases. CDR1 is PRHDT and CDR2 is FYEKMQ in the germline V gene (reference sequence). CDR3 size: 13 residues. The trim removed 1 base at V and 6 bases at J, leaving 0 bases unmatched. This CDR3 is CASSLVAGNEQFF. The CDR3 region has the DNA TGTGCCAGCAGCTTAGTAGCGGGCAATGAGCAGTTCTTC.

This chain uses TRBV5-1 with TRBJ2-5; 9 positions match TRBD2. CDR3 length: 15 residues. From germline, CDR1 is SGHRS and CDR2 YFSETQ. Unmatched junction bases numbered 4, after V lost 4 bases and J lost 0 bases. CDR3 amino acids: CASSRLAGYQETQYF. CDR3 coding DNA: TGCGCCAGCAGCCGGCTAGCGGGATACCAAGAGACCCAGTACTTC.

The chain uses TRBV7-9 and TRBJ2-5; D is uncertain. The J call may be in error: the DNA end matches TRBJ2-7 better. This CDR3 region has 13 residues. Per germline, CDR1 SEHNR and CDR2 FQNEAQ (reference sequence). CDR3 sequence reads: CASSLEAYYEQYF. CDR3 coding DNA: TGTGCCAGCAGCTTAGAAGCGTACTACGAGCAGTACTTC.

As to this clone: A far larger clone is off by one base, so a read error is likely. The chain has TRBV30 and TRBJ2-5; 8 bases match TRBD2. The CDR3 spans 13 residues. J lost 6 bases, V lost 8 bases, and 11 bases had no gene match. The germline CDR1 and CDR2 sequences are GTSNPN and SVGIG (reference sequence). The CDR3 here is CARRRTGGQTQYF. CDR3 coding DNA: TGTGCCCGGCGCCGGACGGGGGGGCAGACCCAGTACTTC. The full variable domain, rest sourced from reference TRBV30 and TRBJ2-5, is SQTIHQWPATLVQPVGSPLSLECTVEGTSNPNLYWYRQAAGRGLQLLFYSVGIGQISSEVPQNLSASRPQDRQFILSSKKLLLSDSGFYLCARRRTGGQTQYFGPGTRLLVL.